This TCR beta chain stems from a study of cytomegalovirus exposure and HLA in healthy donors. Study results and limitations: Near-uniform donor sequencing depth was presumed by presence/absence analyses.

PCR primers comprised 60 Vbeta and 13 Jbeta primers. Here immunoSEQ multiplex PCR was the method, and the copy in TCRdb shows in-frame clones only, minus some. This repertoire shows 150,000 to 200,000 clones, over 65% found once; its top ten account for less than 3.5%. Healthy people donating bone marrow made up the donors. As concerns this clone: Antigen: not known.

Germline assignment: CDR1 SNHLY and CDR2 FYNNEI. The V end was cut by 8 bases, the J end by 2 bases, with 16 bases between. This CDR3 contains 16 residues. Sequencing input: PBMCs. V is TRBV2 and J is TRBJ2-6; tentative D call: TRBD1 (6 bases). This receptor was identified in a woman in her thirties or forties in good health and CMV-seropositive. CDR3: CASLPETGPGANVLTF. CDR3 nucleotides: TGTGCCAGCCTACCCGAGACAGGCCCTGGGGCCAACGTCCTGACTTTC.